This T cell receptor (beta chain) is from a study of vaccination and CD4 T cells after COVID-19. On the study more broadly: The authors exposed cells to overlapping spike peptides derived from SARS-CoV-2, HCoV-NL63, HCoV-OC43 and HCoV-229E.

Specified treatment: approximately 9-day PBMC culture with coronavirus spike peptide pools or control peptides (ViraFEST assay). Unexposed donor CD4+ T cells predated the COVID-19 pandemic, collected 2011-2018. Cultured CD4+ T cell DNA was sequenced using the Oncomine TCR Beta short-read assay. Genomic DNA was drawn out of CD4+ T cells grown in culture. One entry per CDR3 protein results from TCRdb running MiXCR on the PCR reads. The repertoire includes roughly 6,400 distinct CDR3 sequences, roughly 50% of them detected once, and 26% sits in the top ten. Looked up from germline, CDR1 is GTSNPN and CDR2 is SVGIG (reference sequence). The V end lost 0 bases, the J end lost 2 bases, and 4 bases lay between the germline ends. There are 12 residues in the CDR3. A word on this clonotype: Its specificity is not known.

The rearrangement links TRBV30 to TRBJ1-1; D ambiguous. The sample consisted of CD4+ T cells from blood, cultured in vitro. The receptor's source is a human donor in good health. The chain's CDR3 is CAWSVTNTEAFF. In nucleotides, the CDR3 is TGTGCCTGGAGTGTAACCAACACTGAAGCTTTCTTT.